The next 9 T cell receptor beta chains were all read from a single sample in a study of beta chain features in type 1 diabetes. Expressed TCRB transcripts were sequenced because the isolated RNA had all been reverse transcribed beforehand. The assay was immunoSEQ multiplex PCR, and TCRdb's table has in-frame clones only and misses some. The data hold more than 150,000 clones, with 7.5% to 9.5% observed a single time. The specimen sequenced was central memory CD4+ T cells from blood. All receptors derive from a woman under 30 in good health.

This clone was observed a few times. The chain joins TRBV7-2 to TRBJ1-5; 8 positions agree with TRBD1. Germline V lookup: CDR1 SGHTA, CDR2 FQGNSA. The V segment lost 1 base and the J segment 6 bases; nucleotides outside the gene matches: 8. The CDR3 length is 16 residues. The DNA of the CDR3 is TGTGCCAGCAGCTTAGGCCCAGGGGGCAGCCTTCAGCCCCAGCATTTT. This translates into CASSLGPGGSLQPQHF.

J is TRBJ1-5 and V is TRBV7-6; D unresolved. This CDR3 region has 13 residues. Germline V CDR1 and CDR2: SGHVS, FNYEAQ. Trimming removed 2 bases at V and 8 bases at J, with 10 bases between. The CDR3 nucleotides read TGTGCCAGCAGCTTATCCACCGGGGAGCCCCAGCATTTT. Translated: CASSLSTGEPQHF.

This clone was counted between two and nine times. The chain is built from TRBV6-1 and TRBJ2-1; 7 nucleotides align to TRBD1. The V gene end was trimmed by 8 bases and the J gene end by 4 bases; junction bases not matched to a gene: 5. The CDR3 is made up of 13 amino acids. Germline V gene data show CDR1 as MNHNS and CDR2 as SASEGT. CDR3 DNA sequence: TGTGCCAGCGGGCAGACAGGGTACAATGAGCAGTTCTTC. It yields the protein CASGQTGYNEQFF.

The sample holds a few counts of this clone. In nucleotides, the CDR3 is TGTGCCAGCAGCACGGGTGTGGGTGATACGCAGTATTTT. Translation: CASSTGVGDTQYF. The gene calls are TRBV9 and TRBJ2-3; D unresolved. Germline CDR1 is SGDLS and CDR2 is YYNGEE. V was shortened by 4 bases and J by 6 bases, with 12 bases between the two germline ends. The CDR3 consists of 13 residues.

In nucleotides, the CDR3 is TGTGCCAGCAGTTTCGGGCAGGGGCTCTCCTACGAGCAGTACTTC. Translating gives CASSFGQGLSYEQYF. The V call is TRBV28, the J call TRBJ2-7; perhaps TRBD1 as D (6 bases). The CDR3 spans 15 residues. Per germline, CDR1 MDHEN and CDR2 SYDVKM. V lost 3 bases and J lost 0, with 12 bases in between.

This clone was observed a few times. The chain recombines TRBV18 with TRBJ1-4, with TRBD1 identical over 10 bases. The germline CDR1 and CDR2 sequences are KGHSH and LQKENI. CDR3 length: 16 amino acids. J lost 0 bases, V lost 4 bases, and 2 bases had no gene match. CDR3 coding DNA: TGTGCCAGCTCACGCGGGACAGGGGCAACTAATGAAAAACTGTTTTTT. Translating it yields CASSRGTGATNEKLFF.

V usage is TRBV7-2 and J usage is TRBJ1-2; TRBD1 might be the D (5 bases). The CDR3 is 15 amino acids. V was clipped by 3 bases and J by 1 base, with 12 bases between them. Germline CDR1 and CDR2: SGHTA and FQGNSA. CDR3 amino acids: CASSFTRTHNYGYTF. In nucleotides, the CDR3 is TGTGCCAGCAGCTTTACCAGGACACATAACTATGGCTACACCTTC.

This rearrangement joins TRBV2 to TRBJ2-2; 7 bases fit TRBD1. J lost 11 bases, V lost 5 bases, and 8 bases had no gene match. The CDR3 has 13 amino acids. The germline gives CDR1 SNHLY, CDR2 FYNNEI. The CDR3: CASSPGQPRELFF. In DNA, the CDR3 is TGTGCCAGCAGTCCGGGACAGCCCCGAGAGCTGTTTTTT.

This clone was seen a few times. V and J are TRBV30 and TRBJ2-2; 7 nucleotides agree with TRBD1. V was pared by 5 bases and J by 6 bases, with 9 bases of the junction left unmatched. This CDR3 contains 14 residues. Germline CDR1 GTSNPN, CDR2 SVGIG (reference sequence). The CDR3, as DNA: TGTGCCTGGGCCTTCGACAGGGCCTCCGGGGAGCTGTTTTTT. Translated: CAWAFDRASGELFF.